The text below deals with one T cell receptor beta chain. Its antigen is not known. These data originate in a study of PD-1 blockade in classical Hodgkin lymphoma. Study outcomes and limitations: CD4+ TCR diversity climbed significantly by C4D1, unlike CD8+ TCR diversity. Individuals who commenced nivolumab within less than 1 year of ASCT were excluded. The study reported lower baseline TCR diversity in newly diagnosed patients than in healthy donors.

Per germline, CDR1 LGHNA and CDR2 YNFKEQ. V shed 4 bases, J shed 5 bases, and the junction held 10 bases outside the gene matches. The CDR3 is 15 amino acids. Only in-frame clones appear in the TCRdb table, and some are missing; sequencing was by immunoSEQ multiplex PCR. This sample has about 21,000 clones; approximately 74% occur once, and the top ten carry around 21%. Each patient experienced a relapse that followed autologous stem cell transplantation, and brentuximab vedotin exposure varied. The chain combines TRBV4-2 with TRBJ2-7, with 8 bases identical to TRBD2. The sequence came from a human donor with classical Hodgkin lymphoma. Sequencing used peripheral blood mononuclear cells (PBMCs), obtained at baseline. The CDR3 loop reads CASSPGGGSEHEQYF. In DNA form, the CDR3 reads TGTGCCAGCAGCCCCGGGGGGGGGAGTGAGCACGAGCAGTACTTC.